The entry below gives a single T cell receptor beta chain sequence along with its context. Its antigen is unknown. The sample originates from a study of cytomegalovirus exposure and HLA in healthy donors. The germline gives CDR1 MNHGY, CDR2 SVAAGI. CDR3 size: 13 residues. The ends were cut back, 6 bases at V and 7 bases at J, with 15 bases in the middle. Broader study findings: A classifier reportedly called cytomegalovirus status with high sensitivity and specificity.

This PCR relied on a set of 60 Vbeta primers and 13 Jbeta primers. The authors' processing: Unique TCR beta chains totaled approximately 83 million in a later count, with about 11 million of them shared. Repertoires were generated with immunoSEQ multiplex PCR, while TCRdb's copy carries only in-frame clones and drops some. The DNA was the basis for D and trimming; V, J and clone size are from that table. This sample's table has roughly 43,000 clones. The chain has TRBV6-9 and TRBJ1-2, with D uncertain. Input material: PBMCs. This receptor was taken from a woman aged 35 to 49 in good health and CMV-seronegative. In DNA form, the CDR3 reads TGTGCCAGCAGACCCCCAAGTGGAGGTGGCTACACCTTC. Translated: CASRPPSGGGYTF.